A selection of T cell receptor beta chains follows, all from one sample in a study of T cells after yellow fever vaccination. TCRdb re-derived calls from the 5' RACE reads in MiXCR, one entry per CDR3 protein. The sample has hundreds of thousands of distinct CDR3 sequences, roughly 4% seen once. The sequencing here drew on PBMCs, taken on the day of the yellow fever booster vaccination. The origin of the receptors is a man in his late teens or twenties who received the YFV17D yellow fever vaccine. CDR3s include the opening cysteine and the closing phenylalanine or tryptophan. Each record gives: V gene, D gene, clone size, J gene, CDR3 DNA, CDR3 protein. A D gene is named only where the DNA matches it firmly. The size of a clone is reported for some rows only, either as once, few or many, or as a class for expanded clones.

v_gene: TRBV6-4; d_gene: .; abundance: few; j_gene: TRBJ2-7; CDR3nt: TGTGCCAGCAGTGACCGACAGGTACCCTACGAGCAGTACTTC; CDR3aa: CASSDRQVPYEQYF
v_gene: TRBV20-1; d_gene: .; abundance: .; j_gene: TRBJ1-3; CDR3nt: TGCAGTGCTAGGACAGACTATAGGAACACCATATATTTT; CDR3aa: CSARTDYRNTIYF
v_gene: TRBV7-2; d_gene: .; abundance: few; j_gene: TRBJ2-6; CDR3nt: TGTGCCAGCCTGCGCTCTGGGGCCAACGTCCTGACTTTC; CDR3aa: CASLRSGANVLTF
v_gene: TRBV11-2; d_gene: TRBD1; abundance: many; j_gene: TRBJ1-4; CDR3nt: TGTGCCAGCAGGCCGGGACAGGGGGGAGAAAAACTGTTTTTT; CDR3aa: CASRPGQGGEKLFF
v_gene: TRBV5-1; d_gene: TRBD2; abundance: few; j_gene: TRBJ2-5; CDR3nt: TGCGCCAGCAGTATTAGCGGGGCTGGGTACCAAGAGACCCAGTACTTC; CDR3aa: CASSISGAGYQETQYF
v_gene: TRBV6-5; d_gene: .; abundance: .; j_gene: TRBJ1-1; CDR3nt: TGTGCCAGCAGTTACTCCCAGGGCGGACTGAACACTGAAGCTTTCTTT; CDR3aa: CASSYSQGGLNTEAFF
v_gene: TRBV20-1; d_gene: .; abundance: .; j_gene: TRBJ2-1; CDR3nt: TGCAGTGCTAGACGCCCGACAGGTTACAATGAGCAGTTCTTC; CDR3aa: CSARRPTGYNEQFF
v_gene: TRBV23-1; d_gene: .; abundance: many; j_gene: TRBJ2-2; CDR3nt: TGCGCCAGCAGTCAAGGACAATTAAACACCGGGGAGCTGTTTTTT; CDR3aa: CASSQGQLNTGELFF
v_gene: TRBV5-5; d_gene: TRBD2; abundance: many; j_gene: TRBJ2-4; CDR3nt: TGTGCCAGCAGCGCACTAGCGGGGGGGTCCAAAAACATTCAGTACTTC; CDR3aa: CASSALAGGSKNIQYF
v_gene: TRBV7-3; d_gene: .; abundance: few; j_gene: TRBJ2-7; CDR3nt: TGTGCCAGCAGCTTAGATGTAAGGGGGGAGCAGTACTTC; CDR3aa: CASSLDVRGEQYF
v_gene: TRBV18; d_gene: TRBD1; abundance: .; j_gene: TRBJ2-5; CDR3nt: TGTGCCAGCTCACCGGGGACAGGGGGACAAGAGACCCAGTACTTC; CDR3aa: CASSPGTGGQETQYF
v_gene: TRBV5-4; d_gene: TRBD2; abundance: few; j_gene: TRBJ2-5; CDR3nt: TGTGCCAGCTCCTCGGGAGGGGGTAAAAAAGAGACCCAGTACTTC; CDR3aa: CASSSGGGKKETQYF
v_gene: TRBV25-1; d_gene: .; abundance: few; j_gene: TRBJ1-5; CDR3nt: TGTGCCAGCAGTGACGGGGCAGGAGGGTTCGGTCAGCCCCAGCATTTT; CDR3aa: CASSDGAGGFGQPQHF
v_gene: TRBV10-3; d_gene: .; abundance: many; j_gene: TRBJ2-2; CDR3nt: TGTGCCAGTCGGGGGGCCGACGCCGGGGAGCTGTTTTTT; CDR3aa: CASRGADAGELFF
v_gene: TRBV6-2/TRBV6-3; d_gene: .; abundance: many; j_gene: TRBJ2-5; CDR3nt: TGTGCCAGCTCCTCGTGGGGAAAAGAGACCCAGTACTTC; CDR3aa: CASSSWGKETQYF
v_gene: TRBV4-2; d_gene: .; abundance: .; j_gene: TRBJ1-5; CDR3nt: TGTGCCAGCAGCCAGGACATAAATCAGCCCCAGCATTTT; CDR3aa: CASSQDINQPQHF
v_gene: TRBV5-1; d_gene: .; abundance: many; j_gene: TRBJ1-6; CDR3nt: TGCGCCAGCAGCTTGCAGAGCTCCTATAATTCACCCCTCCACTTT; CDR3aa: CASSLQSSYNSPLHF
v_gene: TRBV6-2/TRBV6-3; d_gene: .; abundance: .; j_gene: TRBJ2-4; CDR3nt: TGTGCCAGCAGTTTCACGGGCGGGTACGGCAACATTCAGTACTTC; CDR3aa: CASSFTGGYGNIQYF
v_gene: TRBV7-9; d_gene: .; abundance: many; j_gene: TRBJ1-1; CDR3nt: TGTGCCAGCAGCTTAAACATTCTGAACACTGAAGCTTTCTTT; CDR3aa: CASSLNILNTEAFF
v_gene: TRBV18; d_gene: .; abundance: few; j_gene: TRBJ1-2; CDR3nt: TGTGCCAGCTCACTTGCGGAGGAAAACGGCTACACCTTC; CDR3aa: CASSLAEENGYTF
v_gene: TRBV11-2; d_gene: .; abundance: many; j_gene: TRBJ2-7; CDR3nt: TGTGCCAGCAGCTTAGATTGGGTTTCCTACGAGCAGTACTTC; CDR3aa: CASSLDWVSYEQYF
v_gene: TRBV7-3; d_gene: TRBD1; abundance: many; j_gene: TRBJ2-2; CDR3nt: TGTGCCAGCAGTCAACAGGGGACCGGGGAGCTGTTTTTT; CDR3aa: CASSQQGTGELFF
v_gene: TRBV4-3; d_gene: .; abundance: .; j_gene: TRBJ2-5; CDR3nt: TGCGCCAGCAGCCAAGATCCAGGCCCATGGACCCAGTACTTC; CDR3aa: CASSQDPGPWTQYF
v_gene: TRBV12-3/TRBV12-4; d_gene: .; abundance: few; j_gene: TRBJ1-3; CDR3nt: TGTGCCAGCAGCCTCCACGGGGGGATAGGAAACACCATATATTTT; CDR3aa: CASSLHGGIGNTIYF
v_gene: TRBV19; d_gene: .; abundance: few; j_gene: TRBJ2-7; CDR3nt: TGTGCCAGTAGTATAGAAAAGGACAGCTACGAGCAGTACTTC; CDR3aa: CASSIEKDSYEQYF
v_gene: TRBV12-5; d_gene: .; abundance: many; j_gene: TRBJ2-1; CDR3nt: TGTGCTAGTGCCCTGTTGTGGCTGGATGAGCAGTTCTTC; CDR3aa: CASALLWLDEQFF
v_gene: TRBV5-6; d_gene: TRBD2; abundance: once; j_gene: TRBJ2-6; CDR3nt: TGTGCCAGCAGCTTGTACGGGGAGGGTGGGGCCAACGTCCTGACTTTC; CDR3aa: CASSLYGEGGANVLTF
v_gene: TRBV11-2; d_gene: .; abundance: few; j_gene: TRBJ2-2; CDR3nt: TGTGCCAGCAGCTTAGGGCAGGGGCTCGTCACCGGGGAGCTGTTTTTT; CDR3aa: CASSLGQGLVTGELFF
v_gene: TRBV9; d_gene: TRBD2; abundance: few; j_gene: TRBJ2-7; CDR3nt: TGTGCCAGCAGCGCTCGAGGCCTTAGCGGGGGGACGGAGCAGTACTTC; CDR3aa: CASSARGLSGGTEQYF
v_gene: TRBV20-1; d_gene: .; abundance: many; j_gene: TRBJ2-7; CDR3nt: TGCAGTGCTAGCGGGAACGTGGACTACGAGCAGTACTTC; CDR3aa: CSASGNVDYEQYF